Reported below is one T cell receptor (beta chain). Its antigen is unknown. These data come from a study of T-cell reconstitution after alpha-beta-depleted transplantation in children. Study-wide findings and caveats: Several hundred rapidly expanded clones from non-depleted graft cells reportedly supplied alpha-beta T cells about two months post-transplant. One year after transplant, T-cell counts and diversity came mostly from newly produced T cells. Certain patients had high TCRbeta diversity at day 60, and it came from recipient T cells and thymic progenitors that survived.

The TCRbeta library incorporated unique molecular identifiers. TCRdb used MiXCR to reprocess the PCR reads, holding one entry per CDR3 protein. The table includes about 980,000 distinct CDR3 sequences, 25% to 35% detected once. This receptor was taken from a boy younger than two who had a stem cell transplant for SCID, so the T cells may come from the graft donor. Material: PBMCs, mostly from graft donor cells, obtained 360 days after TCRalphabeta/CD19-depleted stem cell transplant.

In DNA, the CDR3 is TGTGCCAGCAGCTTAGCCCGAGACGGCAATCAGCCCCAGCATTTT. Amino acids: CASSLARDGNQPQHF. The V gene is TRBV13, the J gene TRBJ1-5; unclear D gene. V lost 1 base to trimming and J lost 2 bases, with 9 bases between them. This CDR3 has 15 residues. Germline assignment: CDR1 PRHDT and CDR2 FYEKMQ (reference sequence).